This TCR beta chain was sequenced during a study of identical twins. Overall study results and limits: Beta out-of-frame twin sharing showed a weaker excess. While abundant cord blood beta clonotypes carried fewer insertions, memory repertoires showed no such pattern.

Each donor was a healthy Caucasian. Template switching, a step in the protocol, added a universal primer site, and cDNA carried unique molecular identifiers. TCRdb re-called the 5' RACE reads through MiXCR, storing one row per CDR3 protein. Of 1.5 million to 2 million distinct CDR3 sequences listed, around 33% are singletons. About this clonotype itself: Its target is not known.

The TCR was taken from a newborn girl in good health. The sample consisted of cord blood.

The CDR3 DNA reads TGTGCCACCAGCAGACCGACTAGCGGGTACAATGAGCAGTACTTC. It translates to CATSRPTSGYNEQYF. This chain links TRBV15 with TRBJ2-1; TRBD2 aligns across 10 bases. The closer fit of TRBJ2-7 to the DNA end suggests the J call may be wrong. The CDR3 consists of 15 residues. Germline V gene lookup returns CDR1 LNHNV and CDR2 YYDKDF (reference sequence).